The sequence of this T cell receptor beta chain was determined in a study of blood T cell repertoires in COVID-19. About the research overall: The origin of the acute and convalescent COVID-19 samples was the United States, Italy and Spain.

Authors' data handling: For nucleated cells, counts were estimated from reference gene primer amplification. Sequencing was performed with immunoSEQ multiplex PCR; in TCRdb, only in-frame clones are kept and a portion is missing. The DNA gave D and trimming, while V, J and clone size come from that table. The sample consists of about 120,000 clones, roughly 80% of them appearing once. The CDR3 spans 15 residues. Deletions cut 4 bases from V and 4 bases from J, with 16 bases between. CDR1 LNHDA and CDR2 SQIVND come from the germline V gene (reference sequence). The receptor was derived from a man between 45 and 60 years old with acute or convalescent COVID-19. The genes are TRBV19 and TRBJ1-2; weak D call: TRBD1 (6 bases). The sequencing sample was made of peripheral blood. The CDR3 nucleotides are TGTGCCAGTAGTAGGGCACCCCAGGACAGCTATGGCTACACCTTC. Translated, it gives CASSRAPQDSYGYTF.